Listed below are T cell receptor beta chains from one sample, sequenced in a study of OX40 agonist ivuxolimab in advanced cancers. TCRdb keeps only in-frame clones here, not all; method: immunoSEQ multiplex PCR. The sample lists approximately 24,000 clones; around three quarters were seen once. The sample in question was CD4+ or CD8+ T cells sorted from blood, obtained in a trial of the OX40 agonist ivuxolimab. All receptors come from an adult with an advanced solid tumor such as melanoma, head and neck, liver or kidney cancer. CDR3s include the opening cysteine and the closing phenylalanine or tryptophan. A D gene is named only where the DNA matches it firmly. The size entry is marked missing in some rows and otherwise reads once, few, many or a size class.

NA | TRBJ2-6 | 15 | TRBV4-2 | NA | TGTGCCAGCAGCCACCTGGAAGCTGGGGCCAACGTCCTGACTTTC | CASSHLEAGANVLTF
few | TRBJ2-3 | 16 | TRBV18 | NA | TGTGCCAGCTCACCACCGGTGCTAGGGGTCACAGATACGCAGTATTTT | CASSPPVLGVTDTQYF
NA | TRBJ2-7 | 15 | TRBV5-8 | TRBD1 | TGTGCCAGCAGCTCGTTAGGGACAGAGCCCTACGAGCAGTACTTC | CASSSLGTEPYEQYF
NA | TRBJ2-2 | 16 | TRBV5-5 | NA | TGTGCCAGCAGCTTGGGGACAAAAACGAACACCGGGGAGCTGTTTTTT | CASSLGTKTNTGELFF
NA | TRBJ2-7 | 13 | TRBV4-1 | TRBD1 | TGCGCCAGCAGCCAAGGGACAGGGGACGAGCAGTACTTC | CASSQGTGDEQYF
NA | TRBJ1-1 | 18 | TRBV13 | TRBD1 | TGTGCCAGCAGCTTAGTTGGGACAGACCTGGGGAGGAACACTGAAGCTTTCTTT | CASSLVGTDLGRNTEAFF
NA | TRBJ1-4 | 13 | TRBV7-9 | NA | TGTGCCAGCAGGGGGTCAACTAATGAAAAACTGTTTTTT | CASRGSTNEKLFF
few | TRBJ1-1 | 14 | TRBV27 | NA | TGTGCCAGCAGACCACTCGGCGGAGGAACTGAAGCTTTCTTT | CASRPLGGGTEAFF
few | TRBJ2-3 | 18 | TRBV4-3 | TRBD2 | TGCGCCAGCAGCCAAGATCCGGGGCTAGCGGGGACCGGAGATACGCAGTATTTT | CASSQDPGLAGTGDTQYF
NA | TRBJ2-7 | 15 | TRBV5-5 | NA | TGTGCCAGCAGCTTATCTTTGGGGGGCGAATACGAGCAGTACTTC | CASSLSLGGEYEQYF
NA | TRBJ1-5 | 13 | TRBV27 | NA | TGTGCCAGCAGCCCTGCTACCTATCAGCCCCAGCATTTT | CASSPATYQPQHF